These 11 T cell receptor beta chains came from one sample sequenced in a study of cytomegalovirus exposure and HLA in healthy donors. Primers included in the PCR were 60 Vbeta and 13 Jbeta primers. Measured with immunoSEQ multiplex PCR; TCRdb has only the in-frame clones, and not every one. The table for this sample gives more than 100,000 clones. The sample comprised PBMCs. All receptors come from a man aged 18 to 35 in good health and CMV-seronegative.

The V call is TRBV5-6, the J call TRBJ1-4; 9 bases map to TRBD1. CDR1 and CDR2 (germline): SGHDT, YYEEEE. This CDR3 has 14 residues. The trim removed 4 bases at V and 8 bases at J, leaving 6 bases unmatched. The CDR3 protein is CASSIQGAREKLFF. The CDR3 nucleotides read TGTGCCAGCAGCATACAGGGGGCGCGGGAAAAACTGTTTTTT. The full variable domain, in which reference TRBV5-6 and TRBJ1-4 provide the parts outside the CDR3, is DAGVTQSPTHLIKTRGQQVTLRCSPKSGHDTVSWYQQALGQGPQFIFQYYEEEERQRGNFPDRFSGHQFPNYSSELNVNALLLGDSALYLCASSIQGAREKLFFGSGTQLSVL.

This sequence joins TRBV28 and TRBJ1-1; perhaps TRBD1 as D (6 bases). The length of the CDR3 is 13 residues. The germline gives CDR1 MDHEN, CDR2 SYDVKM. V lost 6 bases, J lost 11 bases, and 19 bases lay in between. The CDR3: CASSQTGWATAFF. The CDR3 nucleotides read TGTGCCAGCAGCCAAACAGGGTGGGCGACGGCTTTCTTT.

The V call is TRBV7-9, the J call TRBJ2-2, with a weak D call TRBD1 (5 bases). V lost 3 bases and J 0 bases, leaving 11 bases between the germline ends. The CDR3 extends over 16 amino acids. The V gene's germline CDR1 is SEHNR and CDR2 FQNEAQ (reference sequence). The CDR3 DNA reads TGTGCCAGCAGCTTGGAAAGGGGCCCGAACACCGGGGAGCTGTTTTTT. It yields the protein CASSLERGPNTGELFF.

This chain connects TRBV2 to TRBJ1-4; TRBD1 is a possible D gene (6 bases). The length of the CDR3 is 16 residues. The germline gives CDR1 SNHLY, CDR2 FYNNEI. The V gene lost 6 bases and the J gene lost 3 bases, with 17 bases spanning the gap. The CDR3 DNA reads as TGTGCCAGCAGCTTCAACAGGGTCGGGGCTAATGAAAAACTGTTTTTT. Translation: CASSFNRVGANEKLFF.

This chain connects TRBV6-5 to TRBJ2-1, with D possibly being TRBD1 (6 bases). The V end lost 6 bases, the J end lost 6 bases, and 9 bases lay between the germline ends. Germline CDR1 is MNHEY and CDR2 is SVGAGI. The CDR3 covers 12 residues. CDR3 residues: CASRLDSNEQFF. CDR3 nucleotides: TGTGCCAGCAGGCTGGACAGCAATGAGCAGTTCTTC.

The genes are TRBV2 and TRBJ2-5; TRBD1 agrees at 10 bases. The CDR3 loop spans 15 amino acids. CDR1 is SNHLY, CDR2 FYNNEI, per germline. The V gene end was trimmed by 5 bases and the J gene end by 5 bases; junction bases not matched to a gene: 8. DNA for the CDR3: TGTGCCAGCAGTCGAAGGGGGACAGGGGACGAGACCCAGTACTTC. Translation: CASSRRGTGDETQYF.

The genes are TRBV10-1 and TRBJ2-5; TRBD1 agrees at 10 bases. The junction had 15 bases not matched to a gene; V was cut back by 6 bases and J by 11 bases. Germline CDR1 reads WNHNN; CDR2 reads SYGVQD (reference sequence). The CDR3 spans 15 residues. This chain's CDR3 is CASSGTGTGEREQYF. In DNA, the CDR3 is TGCGCCAGCAGCGGAACCGGGACAGGGGAACGGGAGCAGTACTTC.

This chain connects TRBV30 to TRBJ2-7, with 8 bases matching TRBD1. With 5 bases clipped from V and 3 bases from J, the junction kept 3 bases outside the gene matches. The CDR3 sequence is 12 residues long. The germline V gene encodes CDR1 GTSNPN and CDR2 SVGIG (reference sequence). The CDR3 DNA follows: TGTGCCTGGCTTACAGGGGGCTACGAGCAGTACTTC. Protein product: CAWLTGGYEQYF.

This CDR3 is CATKGQTNTEAFF. The CDR3 nucleotides are TGCGCCACCAAGGGACAGACCAACACTGAAGCTTTCTTT. V usage is TRBV5-1 and J usage is TRBJ1-1; 7 bases are a match to TRBD1. With 9 bases clipped from V and 2 bases from J, the junction kept 7 bases outside the gene matches. The germline V gene has CDR1 SGHRS and CDR2 YFSETQ. This CDR3 is 13 amino acids long.

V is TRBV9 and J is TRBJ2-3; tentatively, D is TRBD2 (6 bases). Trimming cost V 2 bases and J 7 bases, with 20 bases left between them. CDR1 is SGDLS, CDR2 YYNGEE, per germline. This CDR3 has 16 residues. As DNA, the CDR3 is TGTGCCAGCAGCGTTTCTAGCGCCGCTCAGGTCTATACGCAGTATTTT. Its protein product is CASSVSSAAQVYTQYF.

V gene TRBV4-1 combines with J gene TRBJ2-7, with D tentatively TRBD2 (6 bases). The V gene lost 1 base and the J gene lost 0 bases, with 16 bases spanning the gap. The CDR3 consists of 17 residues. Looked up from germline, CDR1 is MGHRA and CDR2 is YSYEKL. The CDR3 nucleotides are TGCGCCAGCAGCCAAGCCCCCGCGGGGATGAGCTCCTACGAGCAGTACTTC. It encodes CASSQAPAGMSSYEQYF.